This passage covers 17 T cell receptor beta chains from one sample sequenced in a study of PD-L1 blockade in urothelial cancer. Sequencing was performed with immunoSEQ multiplex PCR; in TCRdb, only in-frame clones are kept and a portion is missing. Of around 70,000 clones in the sample, about four fifths are singletons; the top ten hold around a tenth. The time point is: pretreatment peripheral blood. Here the sequenced sample was PBMCs, taken around atezolizumab (anti-PD-L1) treatment. The receptor source for this set is a woman aged 70-85 years with urothelial cancer.

V is TRBV19 and J is TRBJ1-1; the match to TRBD1 covers 7 bases. J was trimmed by 1 base and V by 8 bases; bases with no gene match: 4. CDR3 length equals 13 residues. Germline V gene sequence: CDR1 LNHDA, CDR2 SQIVND (reference sequence). CDR3 sequence reads: CASGTAGNTEAFF. CDR3 bases: TGTGCCAGTGGGACAGCCGGGAACACTGAAGCTTTCTTT.

V gene TRBV14 combines with J gene TRBJ2-3, with 7 bases lining up with TRBD1. Germline assignment: CDR1 SGHDN and CDR2 FVKESK. V trimming: 0 bases; J trimming: 1 base; junction bases outside the gene matches: 13. The CDR3 extends over 19 amino acids. The CDR3 nucleotides read TGTGCCAGCAGCCAAGATATCGACAGGGCCTACATTCGCACAGATACGCAGTATTTT. Its protein is CASSQDIDRAYIRTDTQYF.

The V call is TRBV6-5, the J call TRBJ1-1; D possibly corresponds to TRBD1 (5 bases). CDR3 length: 13 residues. Trimming left V 6 bases short and J 6 bases short, with 14 bases between. Germline V CDR1 and CDR2: MNHEY, SVGAGI. CDR3 sequence (DNA): TGTGCCAGCAGACCGCAGGGTTCCGCTGAAGCTTTCTTT. Its protein product is CASRPQGSAEAFF.

The chain has TRBV5-1 and TRBJ2-1; no reliable D call. The CDR3 extends over 18 amino acids. V gave up 0 bases and J gave up 0 bases, with 16 bases separating them. The germline gives CDR1 SGHRS, CDR2 YFSETQ. For the CDR3, the DNA is TGCGCCAGCAGCTTGGACCGCAGCAGCGCTAGCTCCTACAATGAGCAGTTCTTC. Its translation: CASSLDRSSASSYNEQFF.

The CDR3 here is CAISESNLQGGETQYF. DNA for the CDR3: TGTGCCATCAGTGAGTCGAATCTCCAGGGGGGAGAGACCCAGTACTTC. V usage is TRBV10-3 and J usage is TRBJ2-5; a weak D match, TRBD1 (7 bases). The CDR3 extends over 16 amino acids. CDR1 ENHRY and CDR2 SYGVKD come from the germline V gene. The V gene lost 0 bases and the J gene lost 4 bases, with 15 bases spanning the gap.

For the CDR3, the DNA is TGTGCCAGCAGCTACCAGGGAGGGCTAAATGAAAAACTGTTTTTT. This sequence encodes CASSYQGGLNEKLFF. The genes are TRBV11-2 and TRBJ1-4; possible D gene TRBD1, 5 bases. The V and J ends lost 4 bases and 5 bases respectively, with 14 bases between them. Per germline, CDR1 SGHAT and CDR2 FQNNGV. There are 15 residues in the CDR3.

This chain links TRBV2 with TRBJ1-2; TRBD1 aligns across 8 bases. The CDR3 runs 14 residues. CDR1 and CDR2 from the germline V gene are SNHLY and FYNNEI. V was clipped by 7 bases and J by 2 bases; unmatched bases: 6. The CDR3: CASKVGQGNYGYTF. CDR3 in DNA: TGTGCCAGCAAGGTCGGACAGGGAAACTATGGCTACACCTTC.

The genes are TRBV5-1 and TRBJ2-3; TRBD2 aligns across 8 bases. The CDR3 consists of 15 residues. The V gene end was trimmed by 3 bases and the J gene end by 2 bases; junction bases not matched to a gene: 5. The germline V gene encodes CDR1 SGHRS and CDR2 YFSETQ. In DNA form, the CDR3 reads TGCGCCAGCAGCTATAGCGGGACACTCACAGATACGCAGTATTTT. Encoded protein: CASSYSGTLTDTQYF.

The V gene is TRBV7-9, the J gene TRBJ1-1; no reliable D call. V was pared by 1 base and J by 3 bases, with 18 bases between. The CDR3 consists of 17 residues. The germline gives CDR1 SEHNR, CDR2 FQNEAQ (reference sequence). CDR3 coding DNA: TGTGCCAGCAGCTTAGGGACCTTAGCGGAGGGTTACACTGAAGCTTTCTTT. The encoded protein is CASSLGTLAEGYTEAFF.

This chain uses TRBV18 with TRBJ1-1, with 8 bases lining up with TRBD1. Germline assignment: CDR1 KGHSH and CDR2 LQKENI. The CDR3 runs 17 residues. The V and J ends lost 2 bases and 0 bases, in that order; junction bases with no gene match: 8. DNA of the CDR3: TGTGCCAGCTCACCATACGGGACAGGAGTTATGAACACTGAAGCTTTCTTT. Encoded protein: CASSPYGTGVMNTEAFF.

This chain uses TRBV19 with TRBJ2-1; the match to TRBD2 covers 8 bases. Germline trimming cut 3 bases from V and 2 bases from J; bases unmatched to any gene: 3. Per germline, CDR1 LNHDA and CDR2 SQIVND (reference sequence). The CDR3 spans 15 residues. The CDR3 DNA reads as TGTGCCAGTAGTATGGGACTAGGTCCCTACAATGAGCAGTTCTTC. This sequence encodes CASSMGLGPYNEQFF.

The V gene is TRBV30, the J gene TRBJ1-4; D possibly corresponds to TRBD1 (6 bases). Germline-derived CDR1 and CDR2 are GTSNPN and SVGIG (reference sequence). CDR3 length: 16 residues. The germline V and J ends were trimmed by 3 bases and 0 bases, with 14 bases remaining between them. The CDR3 DNA follows: TGTGCCTGGAGAAGGGGAACAGGGACAACTAATGAAAAACTGTTTTTT. It encodes CAWRRGTGTTNEKLFF. Together with reference TRBV30 and TRBJ1-4, the CDR3 gives the full variable domain: SQTIHQWPATLVQPVGSPLSLECTVEGTSNPNLYWYRQAAGRGLQLLFYSVGIGQISSEVPQNLSASRPQDRQFILSSKKLLLSDSGFYLCAWRRGTGTTNEKLFFGSGTQLSVL.

The V gene is TRBV10-3, the J gene TRBJ2-1; possibly TRBD1 for D (6 bases). The CDR3 spans 18 residues. Trimming took off 3 bases at V and 0 bases at J, with 18 bases between the two ends. Germline V lookup: CDR1 ENHRY, CDR2 SYGVKD. DNA for the CDR3: TGTGCCATCAGTGACCCCACGGTTGGACAGTCCTCCTACAATGAGCAGTTCTTC. It is translated as CAISDPTVGQSSYNEQFF.

The chain combines TRBV1 with TRBJ2-5; no DNA check was done on the table's D call, TRBD2. TRBV1 is deemed a pseudogene. The CDR3 sequence is 15 residues long. For the CDR3, the DNA is TGCACCAGCAGCCAAGACCAAGCTAGCCAGGAGACCCAGTACTTC. Protein sequence: CTSSQDQASQETQYF.

Remarks on this clone: The junction shows a germline mismatch at one end, possibly a read error. The V call is TRBV6-5, the J call TRBJ2-7, with D possibly matching TRBD2 (6 bases). Germline V gene data show CDR1 as MNHEY and CDR2 as SVGAGI. CDR3 length equals 16 residues. The CDR3 bases are TGTGCCAGCAGCTACTGGGCCTCCGGGGGCTCCTACGAGCAGTACTTC. Its translation: CASSYWASGGSYEQYF.

V and J are TRBV9 and TRBJ2-3; TRBD2 agrees at 8 bases. This CDR3 is 15 amino acids long. Germline values: CDR1 SGDLS, CDR2 YYNGEE. The trim removed 0 bases at V and 4 bases at J, leaving 4 bases unmatched. CDR3 coding DNA: TGTGCCAGCAGCGTAGCGGGAGGGGGGGCAGATACGCAGTATTTT. Amino acid sequence: CASSVAGGGADTQYF.

This clone showed up just once. The chain joins TRBV28 to TRBJ2-6; unclear D gene. The CDR3 contains 15 residues. V lost 4 bases and J 2 bases, leaving 9 bases between the germline ends. The V gene's germline CDR1 is MDHEN and CDR2 SYDVKM. The CDR3 here is CASSWAGPGANVLTF. In DNA, the CDR3 is TGTGCCAGCAGTTGGGCCGGCCCTGGGGCCAACGTCCTGACTTTC.